A single sample is the source of the 7 T cell receptor beta chains below, sequenced in a study of identical twins. TCRdb re-called the 5' RACE reads with MiXCR, one entry per CDR3 protein. The sample lists about 520,000 distinct CDR3 sequences, approximately 22% occurring once. These data also featured in a second study, about T cells expressing NK-cell markers.

The source material was CD4+ T cells sorted from blood. These TCRs come from a woman younger than 35 in good health.

The chain employs TRBV29-1 and TRBJ2-3; 7 bases agree with TRBD2. The CDR3 length is 15 residues. The V gene's germline CDR1 is SQVTM and CDR2 ANQGSEA. The V segment lost 6 bases and the J segment 2 bases; nucleotides outside the gene matches: 11. The CDR3 DNA sequence: TGCAGCGTCATAGGGGCTAGCGGACCCACAGATACGCAGTATTTT. This translates into CSVIGASGPTDTQYF.

The rearrangement joins TRBV20-1 to TRBJ2-7; no clear D. This CDR3 comprises 13 residues. Germline CDR1 is DFQATT and CDR2 is SNEGSKA (reference sequence). V dropped 0 bases and J dropped 0 bases, with 6 bases sitting between them. CDR3 sequence (DNA): TGCAGTGCTAGAGAGCTCTTCTCCTACGAGCAGTACTTC. Translated, it gives CSARELFSYEQYF.

The genes are TRBV12-3 or TRBV12-4 and TRBJ2-1; TRBD2 might be the D (5 bases). This CDR3 has 15 residues. V was clipped by 3 bases and J by 5 bases, with 14 bases between them. The CDR3 is CASSFRSGTNNEQFF. CDR3 bases: TGTGCCAGCAGTTTTAGAAGCGGCACCAACAATGAGCAGTTCTTC.

This clonotype was found a few times. The J gene is TRBJ2-6, the V gene TRBV20-1, with a weak D call TRBD1 (5 bases). Germline V gene data show CDR1 as DFQATT and CDR2 as SNEGSKA (reference sequence). Deletions cut 0 bases from V and 4 bases from J, with 10 bases between. The CDR3 runs to 15 residues. The CDR3 sequence: CSARDQGPGANVLTF. The CDR3 DNA reads TGCAGTGCTAGAGATCAGGGTCCCGGGGCCAACGTCCTGACTTTC.

This clonotype was detected a few times. CDR3 residues: CASSLVWTGKETQYF. In nucleotides, the CDR3 is TGTGCCAGCAGTCTGGTCTGGACAGGCAAAGAGACCCAGTACTTC. V gene TRBV5-5 combines with J gene TRBJ2-5, with 7 bases aligning to TRBD1. Trimming at V came to 5 bases and at J to 3 bases, leaving 10 bases not matched to a gene. The CDR3 extends over 15 amino acids. Per the germline V gene, CDR1 is SGHKS and CDR2 is YYEKEE (reference sequence). The full variable domain, in which reference TRBV5-5 and TRBJ2-5 provide the parts outside the CDR3, is DAGVTQSPTHLIKTRGQQVTLRCSPISGHKSVSWYQQVLGQGPQFIFQYYEKEERGRGNFPDRFSARQFPNYSSELNVNALLLGDSALYLCASSLVWTGKETQYFGPGTRLLVL.

This clonotype was seen only a few times. The chain links TRBV29-1 to TRBJ1-2; D is unresolved. Germline-derived CDR1 and CDR2 are SQVTM and ANQGSEA. The length of the CDR3 is 11 residues. The CDR3 loop reads CSGIGFYGYTF. CDR3 nucleotide sequence: TGCAGTGGTATCGGGTTCTATGGCTACACCTTC.

This clonotype was seen more than once but under ten times. The chain recombines TRBV29-1 with TRBJ1-2; D uncertain. CDR3 length: 12 amino acids. Germline V gene data show CDR1 as SQVTM and CDR2 as ANQGSEA. Trimming removed 3 bases from V and 2 bases from J, with 7 bases in between. CDR3 sequence: CSVDVLNYGYTF. CDR3 nucleotides: TGCAGCGTTGACGTCTTAAACTATGGCTACACCTTC.